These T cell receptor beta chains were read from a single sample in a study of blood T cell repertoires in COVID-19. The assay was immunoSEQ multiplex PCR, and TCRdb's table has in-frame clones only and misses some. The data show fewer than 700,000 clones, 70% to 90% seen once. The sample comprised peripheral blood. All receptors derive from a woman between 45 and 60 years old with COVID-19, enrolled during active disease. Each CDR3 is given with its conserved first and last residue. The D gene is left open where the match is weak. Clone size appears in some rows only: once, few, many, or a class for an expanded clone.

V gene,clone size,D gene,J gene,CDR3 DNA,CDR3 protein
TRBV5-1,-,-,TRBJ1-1,TGCGCCAGCAGCCTGAGGGGGGGCACTGAAGCTTTCTTT,CASSLRGGTEAFF
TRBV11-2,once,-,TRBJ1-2,TGTGCCAGCAGCCCTTCTCGCAGGGTAAGCGGCTACACCTTC,CASSPSRRVSGYTF
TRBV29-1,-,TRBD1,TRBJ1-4,TGCAGCGGACAGGGGGAGAATGAAAAACTGTTTTTT,CSGQGENEKLFF
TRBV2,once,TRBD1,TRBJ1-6,TGTGCCAGCTACCGGACAGGGGTAAATTCACCCCTCCACTTT,CASYRTGVNSPLHF
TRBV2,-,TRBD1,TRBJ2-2,TGTGCCAGCAGTAGGGACAGGGGGACCGGGGAGCTGTTTTTT,CASSRDRGTGELFF
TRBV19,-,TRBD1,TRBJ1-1,TGTGCCAGTGCAGGGGGTGGGAATGAAGCTTTCTTT,CASAGGGNEAFF
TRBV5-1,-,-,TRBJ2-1,TGCGCCAGCAGCTTGACCCCAGGGTCCTACAATGAGCAGTTCTTC,CASSLTPGSYNEQFF
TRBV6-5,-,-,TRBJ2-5,TGTGCCAGCACCTTACCTATGGGAGGGGGAGAGACCCAGTACTTC,CASTLPMGGGETQYF
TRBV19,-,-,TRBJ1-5,TGTGCCAGTGACGGTGGGAGCCAGCCCCAGCATTTT,CASDGGSQPQHF
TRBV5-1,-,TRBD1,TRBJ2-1,TGCGCCAGCAGCTTGGGGACAGGGGCCCGTTACAATGAGCAGTTCTTC,CASSLGTGARYNEQFF
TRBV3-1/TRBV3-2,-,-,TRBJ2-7,TGTGCCAGCAGCCCACCCTCTACGAGGGGGATCGACGAGCAGTACTTC,CASSPPSTRGIDEQYF
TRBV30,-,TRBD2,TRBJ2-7,TGTGCCTGTACGGCGGGGGGCGCCGGAGGGCAGTACTTC,CACTAGGAGGQYF
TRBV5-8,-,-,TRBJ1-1,TGTGCCAGCAGCTTTCTCTTGGGGCGCACTGAAGCTTTCTTT,CASSFLLGRTEAFF
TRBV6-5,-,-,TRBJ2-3,TGTGCCAGCAGTTCTCCTACAGATACGCAGTATTTT,CASSSPTDTQYF
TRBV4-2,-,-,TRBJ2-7,TGTGCCAGCAGCCAAGATGTGAGCGAGCAGTACTTC,CASSQDVSEQYF
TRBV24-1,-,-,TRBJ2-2,TGTGCCACCAGTCTAGACGAGGACACCGGGGAGCTGTTTTTT,CATSLDEDTGELFF
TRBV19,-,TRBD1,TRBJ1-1,TGTGCCAGTAGTTACGGGACAGTGAACACTGAAGCTTTCTTT,CASSYGTVNTEAFF
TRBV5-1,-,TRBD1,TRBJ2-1,TGCGCCTCCCGATCGGGACAGGGAAGTGAGCAGTTCTTC,CASRSGQGSEQFF
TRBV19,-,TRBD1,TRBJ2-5,TGTGCCAGTAGTACCCAGACAGGGTGGGAAGAGACCCAGTACTTC,CASSTQTGWEETQYF
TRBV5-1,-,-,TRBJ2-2,TGCGCCAGCAGCTCCCGGAGGACGCAGACCCCCCGGGCGAACACCGGGGAGCTGTTTTTT,CASSSRRTQTPRANTGELFF
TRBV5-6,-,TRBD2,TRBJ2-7,TGTGCCAGCAGCTTGGGCGGGGGTTACGAGCAGTACTTC,CASSLGGGYEQYF
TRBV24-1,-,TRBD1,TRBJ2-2,TGTGCCACCAGTGAGACTCAGGGGGCGGACACCGGGGAGCTGTTTTTT,CATSETQGADTGELFF
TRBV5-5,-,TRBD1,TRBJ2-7,TGTGCCAGCAGCTCGGGACAGGGGATTTTCTACGAGCAGTACTTC,CASSSGQGIFYEQYF
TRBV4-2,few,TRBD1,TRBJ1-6,TGTGCCAGCAGCCTCGAACAGGGGGCTAGGTCACCCCTCCACTTT,CASSLEQGARSPLHF
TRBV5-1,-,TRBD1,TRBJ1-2,TGCGCCAGCACTCCGGGGACAGGAAACTATGGCTACACCTTC,CASTPGTGNYGYTF
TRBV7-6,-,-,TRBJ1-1,TGTGCCAGCAGCTCGGACAGGAACACTGAAGCTTTCTTT,CASSSDRNTEAFF
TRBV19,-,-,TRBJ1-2,TGTGCCAGTAGTATAGGGTCGGGGAACTATGGCTACACCTTC,CASSIGSGNYGYTF
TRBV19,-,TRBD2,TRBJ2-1,TGTGCCAGTAGTATACGCGGGGGGGCCTACAATGAGCAGTTCTTC,CASSIRGGAYNEQFF
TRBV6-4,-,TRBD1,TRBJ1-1,TGTGCCAGCAGTGCCCGGGACAGCGGAGGAACGGCTTTCTTT,CASSARDSGGTAFF
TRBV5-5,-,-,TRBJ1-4,TGTGCCAGCAGCTCTATTTTTTCAGCGACAACTAATGAAAAACTGTTTTTT,CASSSIFSATTNEKLFF
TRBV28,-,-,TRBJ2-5,TGTGCCAGCAGTTTAGGAGCCCGGGAGACCCAGTACTTC,CASSLGARETQYF
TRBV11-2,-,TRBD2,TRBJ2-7,TGTGCCAGCAGCTTCGCACTAGCGGATACCTACGAGCAGTACTTC,CASSFALADTYEQYF
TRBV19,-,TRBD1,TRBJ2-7,TGTGCCAGTAGTATTCCCGGACAGGAAGGCGGCGAGCAGTACTTC,CASSIPGQEGGEQYF
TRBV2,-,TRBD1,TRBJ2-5,TGTGCCAGCAGTCCGAACTGGGGACAGGGAGTGGAAGAGACCCAGTACTTC,CASSPNWGQGVEETQYF
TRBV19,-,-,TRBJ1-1,TGTGCCAGTAGTACCGATCCCGGGACTTTGAACACTGAAGCTTTCTTT,CASSTDPGTLNTEAFF
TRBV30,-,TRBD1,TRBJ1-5,TGTGCCTGGAGTTACAGGGGGAATCAGCCCCAGCATTTT,CAWSYRGNQPQHF
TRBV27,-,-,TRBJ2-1,TGTGCCAGCAGTTTCTTGCGGGCTCGCCACAATGAGCAGTTCTTC,CASSFLRARHNEQFF
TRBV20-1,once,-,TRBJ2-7,TGCAGTGCCCCCGCGCCCGGAGGGCAGTACTTC,CSAPAPGGQYF
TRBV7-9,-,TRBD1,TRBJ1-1,TGTGCCAGCAGCCCCGGACAGGGCCAGCCTGAAGCTTTCTTT,CASSPGQGQPEAFF